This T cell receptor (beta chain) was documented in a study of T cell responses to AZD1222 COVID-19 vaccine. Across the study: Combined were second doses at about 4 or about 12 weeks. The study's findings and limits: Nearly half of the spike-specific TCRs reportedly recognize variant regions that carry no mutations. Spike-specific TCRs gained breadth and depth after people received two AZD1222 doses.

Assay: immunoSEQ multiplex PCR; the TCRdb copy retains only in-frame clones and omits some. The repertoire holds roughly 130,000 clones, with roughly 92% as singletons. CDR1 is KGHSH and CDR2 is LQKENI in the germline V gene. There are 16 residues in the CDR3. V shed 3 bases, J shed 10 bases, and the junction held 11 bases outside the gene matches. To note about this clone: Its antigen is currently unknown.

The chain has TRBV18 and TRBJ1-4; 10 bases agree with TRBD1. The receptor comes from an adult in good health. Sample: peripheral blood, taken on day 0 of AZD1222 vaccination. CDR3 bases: TGTGCCAGCTCACCGGGGGACAGGGGAGGACTCGGAAAACTGTTTTTT. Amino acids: CASSPGDRGGLGKLFF.